These T cell receptor beta chains were read from a single sample in a study of shared clonotypes between healthy human individuals. Data came from immunoSEQ multiplex PCR; TCRdb stores just in-frame clones and leaves some out. This table holds about 490,000 clones, 70% to 80% found once. Sequencing was done on a sample of PBMCs. Source of these receptors: a woman between 35 and 50 years old in good health. Some clones in this sample may be carry-over from other donors' samples. Each CDR3 is given with its conserved first and last residue. Each record gives: D gene, clone size, V gene, J gene, CDR3 DNA, CDR3 protein. D genes are given only for firm matches. Clone size is stated in some rows and not others, as once, few, many or a class when expanded.

TRBD2	.	TRBV6-1	TRBJ2-7	TGTGCCAGCAAATTAGCGGGAGGGCCTGGCGAGCAGTACTTC	CASKLAGGPGEQYF
TRBD2	.	TRBV4-2	TRBJ2-3	TGTGCCAGCAGCCCCCGGGGACTAACTAGCACAGATACGCAGTATTTT	CASSPRGLTSTDTQYF
TRBD1	.	TRBV2	TRBJ2-5	TGTGCCAGCACCCGGGACAGCGAAGAGACCCAGTACTTC	CASTRDSEETQYF
.	.	TRBV2	TRBJ2-5	TGTGCCAGCAGTGAAAACGGTCAAGAGACCCAGTACTTC	CASSENGQETQYF
TRBD2	.	TRBV10-3	TRBJ2-1	TGTGCCATCGGACTAGCGGGAAACAATGAGCAGTTCTTC	CAIGLAGNNEQFF
.	once	TRBV18	TRBJ1-3	TGTGCCAGCTCACCCCCGGGACTGTTTCCTGGAAACACCATATATTTT	CASSPPGLFPGNTIYF
.	few	TRBV15	TRBJ1-4	TGTGCCACCAGCAGAGATCGGCAGCGATTGGGCAAACTGTTTTTT	CATSRDRQRLGKLFF
.	.	TRBV4-1	TRBJ1-1	TGCGCCAGCAGCCAAGGATGGGACGGCCGTGAAGCTTTCTTT	CASSQGWDGREAFF
TRBD1	.	TRBV25-1	TRBJ1-2	TGTGCCAGCAGTGACCGGGACAGGGTGGGAAGCTATGGCTACACCTTC	CASSDRDRVGSYGYTF
.	.	TRBV9	TRBJ1-5	TGTGCCAGCAGCGTAGGTTCCTGGAGCAATCAGCCCCAGCATTTT	CASSVGSWSNQPQHF
.	.	TRBV27	TRBJ1-2	TGTGCCAGCAGTTTATCGACGGGGGGAGTCTATGGCTACACCTTC	CASSLSTGGVYGYTF
.	many	TRBV5-1	TRBJ1-1	TGCGCCAGCAGCTTGGGGCCGAACACTGAAGCTTTCTTT	CASSLGPNTEAFF
TRBD1	.	TRBV28	TRBJ2-7	TGTGCCAGCAGTCCGCTGGACAGGTCCTACGAGCAGTACTTC	CASSPLDRSYEQYF
.	many	TRBV10-3	TRBJ1-2	TGTGCCATCACCCGGGACGGGTATGGCTACACCTTC	CAITRDGYGYTF
.	few	TRBV29-1	TRBJ2-1	TGCAGCGCGGGTCTCCCAGACAATGAGCAGTTCTTC	CSAGLPDNEQFF
.	.	TRBV7-6	TRBJ2-7	TGTGCCAGCAGCTTGGGCCCCTCGGAGCAGTACTTC	CASSLGPSEQYF
.	once	TRBV7-3	TRBJ2-3	TGTGCCAGCAGCTCCCTCGGGCGCACAGATACGCAGTATTTT	CASSSLGRTDTQYF
TRBD2	.	TRBV7-3	TRBJ2-1	TGTGCCAGCAGTCCTACCGGGACTAGCGGAATGGGGGATGAGCAGTTCTTC	CASSPTGTSGMGDEQFF
.	.	TRBV30	TRBJ1-1	TGTGCCTGGAGTGGTAGGTCGGGGTTCACTGAAGCTTTCTTT	CAWSGRSGFTEAFF
.	.	TRBV6-5	TRBJ1-1	TGTGCCAGCAGGAATCCCCCTGGGATCACTGAAGCTTTCTTT	CASRNPPGITEAFF
.	.	TRBV27	TRBJ2-2	TGTGCCAGCAGTAAATCCCGAGGGGGGGTGGTGATCGGGGAGCTGTTTTTT	CASSKSRGGVVIGELFF
.	.	TRBV6-5	TRBJ2-7	TGTGCCAGCAGTTACTCGCGACTATCCTACGAGCAGTACTTC	CASSYSRLSYEQYF
TRBD2	once	TRBV28	TRBJ2-5	TGTGCCAGCAGTCCCCTGGGACTAGCGGGAGGGGAGACCCAGTACTTC	CASSPLGLAGGETQYF
.	.	TRBV5-4	TRBJ2-3	TGTGCCAGCAGCTCCCTGCGAGGCAGCACAGATACGCAGTATTTT	CASSSLRGSTDTQYF
.	.	TRBV19	TRBJ1-5	TGTGCCAGTAGTATGCTATATAGCAATCAGCCCCAGCATTTT	CASSMLYSNQPQHF
TRBD1	.	TRBV5-6	TRBJ1-1	TGTGCCAGCAGCTTCGGACAGGGGGGTGAAGCTTTCTTT	CASSFGQGGEAFF
.	.	TRBV7-2	TRBJ2-1	TGTGCCAGCAGCCCGGGACGGGGGTACACCTACAATGAGCAGTTCTTC	CASSPGRGYTYNEQFF
TRBD1	many	TRBV5-5	TRBJ1-1	TGTGCCAGCAGCTTGGGCAGGGGGCTTGGAGGCACTGAAGCTTTCTTT	CASSLGRGLGGTEAFF
.	many	TRBV30	TRBJ2-3	TGTGCCTGGAGTGCCACGACAGATACGCAGTATTTT	CAWSATTDTQYF
.	.	TRBV12-2	TRBJ1-2	TGTGCAAGTCGCTTAGTGGCCCGTAACTATGGCTACACCTTC	CASRLVARNYGYTF
TRBD2	.	TRBV28	TRBJ2-1	TGTGCCAGCAGTACCCCCTCCGGGACTAGCGGTTACAATGAGCAGTTCTTC	CASSTPSGTSGYNEQFF
TRBD2	.	TRBV2	TRBJ2-7	TGTGCCAGCAAGGGGACTAGCGGGCCGTACGAGCAGTACTTC	CASKGTSGPYEQYF
TRBD2	.	TRBV18	TRBJ2-3	TGTGCCACCTCCCCAGCGGGAGTCCCCACAGATACGCAGTATTTT	CATSPAGVPTDTQYF
.	.	TRBV28	TRBJ1-2	TGTGCCAGCAGTTTAGGGCCCTGGGGCTACACCTTC	CASSLGPWGYTF
.	.	TRBV6-5	TRBJ2-7	TGTGCCAGCAGTTACTCGGCGTCTGAGGGGTACGAGCAGTACTTC	CASSYSASEGYEQYF
.	.	TRBV18	TRBJ2-2	TGTGCCAGCTCACTGACAGGCACCGGGGAGCTGTTTTTT	CASSLTGTGELFF
.	.	TRBV28	TRBJ1-1	TGTGCCAGCAGTTTGTCAGATTGGAACACTGAAGCTTTCTTT	CASSLSDWNTEAFF
.	.	TRBV28	TRBJ2-4	TGTGCCAGCAGTTCCCTCGGGACATACCTAGCCAAAAACATTCAGTACTTC	CASSSLGTYLAKNIQYF
.	.	TRBV7-7	TRBJ2-5	TGTGCTAGCAGCTTAACGGGTTTACAAGAGACCCAGTACTTC	CASSLTGLQETQYF
TRBD2	few	TRBV5-1	TRBJ2-1	TGCGCCAGCAGCTTGGAAGGCGGGAGGGCCCTTGCATGGGAGCAGTTCTTC	CASSLEGGRALAWEQFF
.	.	TRBV4-1	TRBJ2-7	TGCGCCAGCAGCCAGGAACCGGTACTAGCAGTCGAGCAGTACTTC	CASSQEPVLAVEQYF
TRBD2	once	TRBV7-6	TRBJ2-5	TGTGCCAGCAGCCCACGGACTAGGCGGGCAGAGACCCAGTACTTC	CASSPRTRRAETQYF
.	.	TRBV20-1	TRBJ2-7	TGCAGTGCTACCCCTACATACGAGCAGTACTTC	CSATPTYEQYF
TRBD1	many	TRBV6-7	TRBJ2-2	TGTGCCAGCAGTTACGACAGGGGCACCGGGGAGCTGTTTTTT	CASSYDRGTGELFF
TRBD2	once	TRBV7-9	TRBJ2-5	TGTGCCAGCAGCCGGACTAGCGGGAGTGGGGAGACCCAGTACTTC	CASSRTSGSGETQYF
.	.	TRBV7-2	TRBJ2-7	TGTGCCAGCAGCTTAGTCAGGATTCCATCCTACGAGCAGTACTTC	CASSLVRIPSYEQYF
.	.	TRBV18	TRBJ2-3	TGTGCCAGCTCACCTCTTGGTGATAGCGCGAGCACAGATACGCAGTATTTT	CASSPLGDSASTDTQYF
.	.	TRBV7-8	TRBJ2-5	TGTGCCAGCAGCTCGGTGGGGCGAGAGACCCAGTACTTC	CASSSVGRETQYF
.	.	TRBV29-1	TRBJ2-7	TGCAGCGTCCTCCGGGGAGGGGGAGCCGGCGAGCAGTACTTC	CSVLRGGGAGEQYF
TRBD1	.	TRBV27	TRBJ1-4	TGTGCCAGCAGTCTCGGACAGGGAGGCGAAAAACTGTTTTTT	CASSLGQGGEKLFF